These 19 T cell receptor beta chains were all obtained from the same sample, sequenced in a study of technical replicates of blood from several donors. Clones were read by immunoSEQ multiplex PCR, and TCRdb kept only the in-frame ones, dropping some. The sample has tens of thousands of clones, 93% seen once. Sequencing was carried out using T cells isolated from PBMCs. These receptors originate from a human donor in good health.

This clone was found once. The chain employs TRBV29-1 and TRBJ2-7; D is undetermined. The ends were cut back, 1 base at V and 2 bases at J, with 9 bases in the middle. Germline assignment: CDR1 SQVTM and CDR2 ANQGSEA. This CDR3 has 13 residues. The CDR3 bases are TGCAGCGTTGAAGGCCACACCGCCTACGAGCAGTACTTC. Translation: CSVEGHTAYEQYF.

The gene calls are TRBV6-5 and TRBJ1-6; 7 bases match TRBD1. Germline V gene lookup returns CDR1 MNHEY and CDR2 SVGAGI. The CDR3 sequence is 13 residues long. J gave up 11 bases and V 1 base, and 2 bases lay outside the gene matches. The CDR3 region has the DNA TGTGCCAGCAGTTACTATACAGGGGCACCCCTCCACTTT. Amino acids: CASSYYTGAPLHF.

This sequence joins TRBV10-3 and TRBJ2-2; perhaps TRBD1 as D (6 bases). Trimming left V 8 bases short and J 2 bases short, with 12 bases between. CDR1 is ENHRY, CDR2 SYGVKD, per germline. The length of the CDR3 is 14 residues. The CDR3 protein is CAIAGTTNTGELFF. The CDR3 DNA reads as TGTGCCATCGCCGGGACAACAAACACCGGGGAGCTGTTTTTT.

The chain has TRBV5-1 and TRBJ2-7, with D possibly matching TRBD1 (5 bases). V lost 5 bases and J 5 bases, leaving 11 bases between the germline ends. CDR3 length: 12 amino acids. Per germline, CDR1 SGHRS and CDR2 YFSETQ. The CDR3 DNA follows: TGCGCCAGCAGGGGGCGAATGGACGAGCAGTACTTC. This encodes CASRGRMDEQYF.

This sequence joins TRBV6-5 and TRBJ1-2; TRBD1 matches 11 bases. V was clipped by 0 bases and J by 8 bases; unmatched bases: 5. CDR3 length: 15 amino acids. Germline CDR1 reads MNHEY; CDR2 reads SVGAGI. The CDR3 DNA follows: TGTGCCAGCAGTTACTCAAGGACAGGGGGCGACGGCTACACCTTC. Translation gives CASSYSRTGGDGYTF.

The J gene is TRBJ2-5, the V gene TRBV2; 7 bases map to TRBD1. Germline V CDR1 and CDR2: SNHLY, FYNNEI. There are 14 residues in the CDR3. The trim removed 5 bases at V and 1 base at J, leaving 4 bases unmatched. The DNA for the CDR3 is TGTGCCAGCAGTCCCACAGGGGCCCAAGAGACCCAGTACTTC. The encoded protein is CASSPTGAQETQYF.

The chain couples TRBV7-9 to TRBJ1-2; no definite D call. The germline V and J ends were trimmed by 5 bases and 2 bases, with 6 bases remaining between them. The germline CDR1 and CDR2 sequences are SEHNR and FQNEAQ (reference sequence). This CDR3 spans 12 amino acids. CDR3 in amino acids: CASSRVNYGYTF. CDR3 DNA sequence: TGTGCCAGCAGCCGCGTGAACTATGGCTACACCTTC.

The chain employs TRBV4-1 and TRBJ1-1, with no clear D. Between the trimmed V and J ends, which lost 3 bases and 11 bases, there was a span of 16 bases. Germline V gives CDR1 MGHRA, CDR2 YSYEKL. This CDR3 region has 13 residues. CDR3 in amino acids: CASSHIGGSEAFF. The DNA of the CDR3 is TGCGCCAGCAGCCACATAGGCGGAAGTGAGGCTTTCTTT.

This chain joins TRBV11-2 and TRBJ2-5; 9 nucleotides match TRBD1. V lost 5 bases, J lost 1 base, and 5 bases stayed unmatched. CDR1 is SGHAT, CDR2 FQNNGV, per germline. The CDR3 covers 15 residues. CDR3 loop: CASSGTGYSQETQYF. CDR3 bases: TGTGCCAGCAGCGGGACAGGGTATTCCCAAGAGACCCAGTACTTC. The variable domain in full, with the rest retrieved from reference TRBV11-2 and TRBJ2-5, is EAGVAQSPRYKIIEKRQSVAFWCNPISGHATLYWYQQILGQGPKLLIQFQNNGVVDDSQLPKDRFSAERLKGVDSTLKIQPAKLEDSAVYLCASSGTGYSQETQYFGPGTRLLVL.

The V call is TRBV6-1, the J call TRBJ1-2; no firm D call. V dropped 6 bases and J dropped 2 bases, with 13 bases sitting between them. Looked up from germline, CDR1 is MNHNS and CDR2 is SASEGT. The CDR3 spans 14 residues. CDR3: CASRLAGLNYGYTF. CDR3 nucleotide sequence: TGTGCCAGCAGATTAGCTGGTTTAAACTATGGCTACACCTTC.

This chain connects TRBV9 to TRBJ1-5; 8 bases line up with TRBD1. V lost 4 bases and J lost 5; bases outside the gene matches: 14. The CDR3 loop spans 17 amino acids. Germline loops: CDR1 SGDLS, CDR2 YYNGEE. The CDR3 is CASSTRGQGRIDQPQHF. CDR3 nucleotides: TGTGCCAGCAGCACCCGAGGACAGGGTCGGATTGATCAGCCCCAGCATTTT.

This chain joins TRBV19 and TRBJ2-7; TRBD1 agrees at 9 bases. V lost 5 bases and J lost 2; bases outside the gene matches: 1. Germline values: CDR1 LNHDA, CDR2 SQIVND (reference sequence). This CDR3 has 13 amino acids. The CDR3 region is CASSGTGPYEQYF. The CDR3 DNA reads TGTGCCAGTAGTGGGACAGGGCCCTACGAGCAGTACTTC.

The chain employs TRBV10-3 and TRBJ2-7; D is ambiguous. This CDR3 spans 12 amino acids. Germline CDR1 and CDR2: ENHRY and SYGVKD. Trimming cost V 7 bases and J 5 bases, with 12 bases left between them. The CDR3 bases are TGTGCCATCACGACGGGTCCGCACGAGCAGTACTTC. It encodes CAITTGPHEQYF.

This clone showed up just once. The chain carries TRBV5-6 and TRBJ2-1; TRBD1 matches 8 bases. This CDR3 comprises 13 residues. V trimming: 2 bases; J trimming: 10 bases; junction bases outside the gene matches: 5. Germline CDR1 is SGHDT and CDR2 is YYEEEE. CDR3 sequence (DNA): TGTGCCAGCAGCTTCTCCAGGGGGCTCGAGCAGTTCTTC. Residues: CASSFSRGLEQFF.

The gene calls are TRBV11-3 and TRBJ2-1; 7 bases are a match to TRBD2. The CDR3 has 15 amino acids. J lost 2 bases, V lost 1 base, and 2 bases had no gene match. Per the germline V gene, CDR1 is SGHNT and CDR2 is YENEEA. CDR3 in amino acids: CASSLVRGAYNEQFF. The CDR3 nucleotides read TGTGCCAGCAGCTTAGTCCGGGGGGCCTACAATGAGCAGTTCTTC.

This CDR3 is CASSGATQETQYF. The CDR3 nucleotides read TGTGCCAGCAGTGGAGCAACCCAAGAGACCCAGTACTTC. J is TRBJ2-5 and V is TRBV7-2; no firm D call. Deletions cut 6 bases from V and 1 base from J, with 9 bases between. The germline V gene encodes CDR1 SGHTA and CDR2 FQGNSA. CDR3 length equals 13 residues.

V usage is TRBV4-1 and J usage is TRBJ2-5, with TRBD2 matching over 10 bases. The CDR3 extends over 17 amino acids. V lost 1 base to trimming and J lost 2 bases; unmatched junction nucleotides: 7. In germline, CDR1 is MGHRA, CDR2 YSYEKL. The CDR3 here is CASSQGETSGIQETQYF. Here the CDR3 DNA reads TGCGCCAGCAGCCAAGGCGAAACTAGCGGGATTCAAGAGACCCAGTACTTC.

The chain links TRBV5-5 to TRBJ1-6; D may be TRBD1 (6 bases). This CDR3 region has 16 residues. CDR1 and CDR2 (germline): SGHKS, YYEKEE (reference sequence). V gave up 4 bases and J gave up 7 bases, with 18 bases separating them. CDR3 residues: CASSGNLRTENSPLHF. The CDR3 DNA is TGTGCCAGCAGCGGGAATCTCCGGACAGAAAATTCACCCCTCCACTTT. Together with reference TRBV5-5 and TRBJ1-6, the CDR3 gives the full variable domain: DAGVTQSPTHLIKTRGQQVTLRCSPISGHKSVSWYQQVLGQGPQFIFQYYEKEERGRGNFPDRFSARQFPNYSSELNVNALLLGDSALYLCASSGNLRTENSPLHFGNGTRLTVT.

The chain carries TRBV7-9 and TRBJ1-1; a weak D match, TRBD1 (5 bases). V dropped 5 bases and J dropped 11 bases, with 12 bases sitting between them. The V gene's germline CDR1 is SEHNR and CDR2 FQNEAQ (reference sequence). The length of the CDR3 is 11 residues. Here the CDR3 DNA reads TGTGCCAGCAGCGCAGGGATAGAGGCTTTCTTT. This sequence encodes CASSAGIEAFF.